This T cell receptor (beta chain) was profiled in a study of blood T cell repertoires in COVID-19. About the research overall: Samples of COVID-19 (acute and convalescent) were obtained from the United States, Italy and Spain.

This clone was recorded a few times. Repertoires were generated with immunoSEQ multiplex PCR, while TCRdb's copy carries only in-frame clones and drops some. Altogether about 120,000 clones are present, approximately 71% being singletons, with the ten largest covering 6.5% to 9.5%. The sample comprised peripheral blood. The sequence came from a human donor in a cohort sampled during active COVID-19.

CDR3 DNA: TGTGCCAGCAGTGAGGGTGGGCGGGACTACGAGCAGTACTTC. Protein sequence: CASSEGGRDYEQYF. The chain employs TRBV2 and TRBJ2-7, with a tentative D call TRBD2 (6 bases). The V and J ends lost 3 bases and 3 bases respectively, with 12 bases between them. This CDR3 spans 14 amino acids. Germline lookup yields CDR1 SNHLY and CDR2 FYNNEI.